These 15 T cell receptor beta chains originate from one sample sequenced in a study of early T cells in non-severe SARS-CoV-2 infection (dated by TCRdb to the early 2020s). Library construction relied on 5' RACE. Sequenced on a NextSeq 500. TCRdb trimmed the raw reads at Q25, called clones with MiXCR and kept productive beta chains. Merged by CDR3 protein, the rows form single entries marked with the most common genes and DNA. For this sample the table gives about 85,000 distinct CDR3 sequences, of which approximately 15% were detected only once. Roughly 7.2% of the sample rests with the top ten. Sequenced sample: whole blood. All receptors derive from an adult who was a healthcare worker with PCR-confirmed SARS-CoV-2 infection or an uninfected control (not recorded which).

The V call is TRBV18, the J call TRBJ2-1, with 9 bases identical to TRBD2. CDR1 and CDR2 from the germline V gene are KGHSH and LQKENI. This CDR3 contains 16 residues. With 1 base clipped from V and 8 bases from J, the junction kept 9 bases outside the gene matches. The CDR3, as DNA: TGTGCCAGCTCACCACTGGGACTAGCATTTAGAGATGAGCAGTTCTTC. Translated: CASSPLGLAFRDEQFF.

The chain carries TRBV3-2 and TRBJ2-2. TRBV3-2 is an annotated pseudogene. The CDR3 contains 14 residues. CDR3 residues: CASSQQVVAGELFF. The CDR3 nucleotides are TGTGCCAGCAGCCAACAAGTGGTGGCCGGGGAGCTGTTTTTT.

This clonotype was recorded many times. This chain joins TRBV2 and TRBJ2-2, with D possibly being TRBD2 (5 bases). Per the germline V gene, CDR1 is SNHLY and CDR2 is FYNNEI. Trimming stripped 3 bases from V and 2 bases from J, with 13 bases between. This CDR3 is built from 16 residues. The CDR3 here is CASSDHSGRNTGELFF. Written as DNA, the CDR3 is TGTGCCAGCAGTGATCACAGCGGACGCAACACCGGGGAGCTGTTTTTT. Looking up the rest from reference TRBV2 and TRBJ2-2 gives the full variable domain: EPEVTQTPSHQVTQMGQEVILRCVPISNHLYFYWYRQILGQKVEFLVSFYNNEISEKSEIFDDQFSVERPDGSNFTLKIRSTKLEDSAMYFCASSDHSGRNTGELFFGEGSRLTVL.

The chain links TRBV19 to TRBJ1-4; 7 bases map to TRBD1. Germline V gene data show CDR1 as LNHDA and CDR2 as SQIVND (reference sequence). With V trimmed by 5 bases and J by 4 bases, 4 bases remained unmatched. The CDR3 covers 14 residues. CDR3 in DNA: TGTGCCAGTAGTGCCGGGACAGTTAATGAAAAACTGTTTTTT. It specifies CASSAGTVNEKLFF.

This clonotype occurred a few times. The chain uses TRBV6-2 or TRBV6-3 and TRBJ2-7, with D perhaps TRBD2 (7 bases). This CDR3 is built from 14 residues. Trimming stripped 2 bases from V and 7 bases from J, with 15 bases between. Germline V CDR1 and CDR2: MNHEY, SVGEGT. CDR3 region: CASSYVGGLGEQYF. The CDR3 DNA reads TGTGCCAGCAGTTACGTCGGGGGGCTGGGGGAGCAGTACTTC.

The chain has TRBV5-1 and TRBJ1-6; no firm D call. Germline V gene lookup returns CDR1 SGHRS and CDR2 YFSETQ. The CDR3 loop spans 12 amino acids. Trimming stripped 4 bases from V and 8 bases from J, with 7 bases between. In DNA, the CDR3 is TGCGCCAGCAGCCTGAATGATTCACCCCTCCACTTT. This encodes CASSLNDSPLHF.

V is TRBV7-9 and J is TRBJ2-1, with TRBD2 identical over 10 bases. J lost 4 bases, V lost 5 bases, and 11 bases had no gene match. Germline CDR1 is SEHNR and CDR2 is FQNEAQ (reference sequence). The CDR3 has 17 residues. The chain's CDR3 is CASSTRGAGGQYNEQFF. The DNA of the CDR3 is TGTGCCAGCAGCACCCGGGGAGCGGGAGGGCAATACAATGAGCAGTTCTTC.

This clonotype has only a few counts. This chain links TRBV6-2 or TRBV6-3 with TRBJ2-4; no firm D call. Germline V lookup: CDR1 MNHEY, CDR2 SVGEGT. V lost 5 bases, J lost 0 bases, and 14 bases lay in between. The CDR3 loop spans 16 amino acids. CDR3 protein: CASSPLGEIAKNIQYF. Written as DNA, the CDR3 is TGTGCCAGCAGTCCCCTCGGAGAGATAGCCAAAAACATTCAGTACTTC.

This clonotype was counted ten times or more. V gene TRBV12-3 or TRBV12-4 combines with J gene TRBJ2-7, with 11 bases aligning to TRBD1. The CDR3 contains 18 residues. J gave up 2 bases and V 6 bases, and 15 bases lay outside the gene matches. This CDR3 reads CASSGTGGTRGGTYEQYF. CDR3 DNA sequence: TGTGCCAGCAGCGGGACAGGGGGAACTCGTGGGGGAACCTACGAGCAGTACTTC.

This chain links TRBV25-1 with TRBJ2-5; D is unclear. Germline values: CDR1 MGHDK, CDR2 SYGVNS. Trimming pared 7 bases from V and 6 bases from J, leaving 9 bases between. CDR3 size: 11 residues. CDR3 sequence: CASTTGQTQYF. CDR3 in DNA: TGTGCCAGCACCACCGGCCAGACCCAGTACTTC.

This clonotype has a handful of counts. V usage is TRBV12-3 or TRBV12-4 and J usage is TRBJ1-4, with D uncertain. Deletions cut 4 bases from V and 7 bases from J, with 19 bases between. This CDR3 comprises 16 residues. The CDR3 bases are TGTGCCAGCAGTTATGCGCCCGGGCCGGACGGTGAAAAACTGTTTTTT. This codes for CASSYAPGPDGEKLFF.

This clonotype was seen many times. V and J are TRBV7-8 and TRBJ1-1; no reliable D call. The V and J ends lost 7 bases and 5 bases respectively, with 14 bases between them. Per germline, CDR1 SGHVS and CDR2 FQNEAQ. The CDR3 contains 13 residues. CDR3 region: CASTLGPATEAFF. In DNA form, the CDR3 reads TGTGCCAGCACCCTCGGGCCAGCGACTGAAGCTTTCTTT. The full variable domain, rest sourced from reference TRBV7-8 and TRBJ1-1, is GAGVSQSPRYKVAKRGQDVALRCDPISGHVSLFWYQQALGQGPEFLTYFQNEAQLDKSGLPSDRFFAERPEGSVSTLKIQRTQQEDSAVYLCASTLGPATEAFFGQGTRLTVV.

This clonotype was seen repeatedly, ten times or more. The V call is TRBV20-1, the J call TRBJ2-7; TRBD2 matches at 14 bases. The germline CDR1 and CDR2 sequences are DFQATT and SNEGSKA (reference sequence). The ends lost 5 bases at V and 9 bases at J; junction bases unmatched: 6. This CDR3 spans 13 amino acids. CDR3 in amino acids: CSAPGTSGSGQYF. In DNA form, the CDR3 reads TGCAGTGCTCCCGGGACTAGCGGGAGCGGGCAGTACTTC.

This chain connects TRBV30 to TRBJ1-5; TRBD1 might be the D (5 bases). The CDR3 totals 14 residues. V dropped 0 bases and J dropped 7 bases, with 13 bases sitting between them. Germline values: CDR1 GTSNPN, CDR2 SVGIG (reference sequence). CDR3 sequence (DNA): TGTGCCTGGAGTGTACCGCGGGGGGACCAGCCCCAGCATTTT. The encoded protein is CAWSVPRGDQPQHF.

This clonotype occurred a few times. This sequence joins TRBV20-1 and TRBJ2-3, with D uncertain. Deletions cut 6 bases from V and 2 bases from J, with 12 bases between. The CDR3 runs to 13 residues. CDR1 and CDR2 (germline): DFQATT, SNEGSKA (reference sequence). The CDR3 loop reads CSAPRGNTDTQYF. The DNA for the CDR3 is TGCAGTGCGCCGCGAGGAAACACAGATACGCAGTATTTT.